This T cell receptor (beta chain) is drawn from a study of cytomegalovirus exposure and HLA in healthy donors. V lost 2 bases and J 1 base, leaving 6 bases between the germline ends. CDR3 size: 14 residues. The germline CDR1 and CDR2 sequences are ENHRY and SYGVKD. 13 Jbeta primers and 60 Vbeta primers were used for the PCR. Profiled with immunoSEQ multiplex PCR; TCRdb holds only in-frame clones, not every one. This table has some 200,000 clones, around 79% appearing once. The sample comprised PBMCs. This clonotype originated in a girl aged 10 to 17 in good health and CMV-seropositive. The rearrangement links TRBV10-3 to TRBJ1-5, with D unclear. CDR3: CAISEGLSNQPQHF. The CDR3 DNA reads as TGTGCCATCAGTGAGGGACTCAGCAATCAGCCCCAGCATTTT.